This T cell receptor beta chain derives from a study of T cells in Graves' hyperthyroidism and ophthalmopathy. TCR beta CDR3 sequences were amplified from RNA transcripts. Primed by the HTBI set, a first-round RT-PCR was run on the TCR CDR3. A single record per CDR3 protein comes from TCRdb applying MiXCR to the multiplex PCR reads. In the table there are a few hundred thousand distinct CDR3 sequences, approximately 15% of which are singletons. In this sample, this clonotype turned up many times. CDR1 SEHNR and CDR2 FQNEAQ come from the germline V gene (reference sequence). The CDR3 has 14 amino acids. V dropped 5 bases and J dropped 6 bases, with 11 bases sitting between them.

The rearrangement links TRBV7-9 to TRBJ1-6; possible D gene TRBD1, 5 bases. The source is a woman in her forties with Graves' ophthalmopathy. The sequenced sample consisted of blood. CDR3 in DNA: TGTGCCAGCAGCCAGGACACCCCTAATTCACCCCTCCACTTT. Its translation: CASSQDTPNSPLHF. The variable domain in full, with the rest retrieved from reference TRBV7-9 and TRBJ1-6, is DTGVSQNPRHKITKRGQNVTFRCDPISEHNRLYWYRQTLGQGPEFLTYFQNEAQLEKSRLLSDRFSAERPKGSFSTLEIQRTEQGDSAMYLCASSQDTPNSPLHFGNGTRLTVT.